Below, one T cell receptor (beta chain) is given with its context. The entry originates in a study of blood T cell repertoires in COVID-19. About the research overall: T cells, B-cell-depleted T cells, or PBMCs supplied cDNA or gDNA.

Germline V gene lookup returns CDR1 SGHDT and CDR2 YYEEEE. The V end was cut by 0 bases, the J end by 1 base, with 10 bases between. This CDR3 is 15 amino acids long. Measured with immunoSEQ multiplex PCR; TCRdb has only the in-frame clones, and not every one. The data contain around 280,000 clones, around 90% of them singletons. Sequencing input: peripheral blood. The rearrangement links TRBV5-6 to TRBJ1-1; no clear D. The TCR was taken from a woman in her forties or fifties who had recovered from COVID-19. The DNA for the CDR3 is TGTGCCAGCAGCTTGGGCCCAGGCCCGAACACTGAAGCTTTCTTT. Translation gives CASSLGPGPNTEAFF.